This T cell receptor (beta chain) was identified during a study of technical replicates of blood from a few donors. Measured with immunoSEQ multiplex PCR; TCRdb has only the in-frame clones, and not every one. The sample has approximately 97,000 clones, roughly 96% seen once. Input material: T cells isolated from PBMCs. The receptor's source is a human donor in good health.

The CDR3 bases are TGTGCCAGCAGCTTGGACAGCTCCTATAATTCACCCCTCCACTTT. It translates to CASSLDSSYNSPLHF. V gene TRBV5-4 combines with J gene TRBJ1-6; D is uncertain. The germline V gene encodes CDR1 SGHNT and CDR2 YYREEE (reference sequence). V was cut by 0 bases and J by 0 bases, with 4 bases left in between. The CDR3 has 15 residues.